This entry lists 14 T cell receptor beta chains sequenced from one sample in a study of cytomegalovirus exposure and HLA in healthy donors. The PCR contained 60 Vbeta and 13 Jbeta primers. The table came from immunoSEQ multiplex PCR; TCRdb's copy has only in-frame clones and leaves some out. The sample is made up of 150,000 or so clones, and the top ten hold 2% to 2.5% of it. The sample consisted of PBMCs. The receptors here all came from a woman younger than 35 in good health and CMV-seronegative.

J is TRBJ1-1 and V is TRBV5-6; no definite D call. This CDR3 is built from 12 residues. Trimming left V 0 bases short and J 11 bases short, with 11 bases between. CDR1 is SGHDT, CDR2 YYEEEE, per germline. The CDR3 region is CASSLAASVAFF. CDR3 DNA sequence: TGTGCCAGCAGCTTGGCCGCATCAGTGGCTTTCTTT.

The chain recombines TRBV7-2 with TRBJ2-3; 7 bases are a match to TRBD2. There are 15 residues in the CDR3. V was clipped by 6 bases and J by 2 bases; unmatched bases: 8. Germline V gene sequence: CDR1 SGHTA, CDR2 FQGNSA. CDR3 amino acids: CASRRGGGTTDTQYF. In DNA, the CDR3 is TGTGCCAGCAGACGTGGGGGAGGGACCACAGATACGCAGTATTTT.

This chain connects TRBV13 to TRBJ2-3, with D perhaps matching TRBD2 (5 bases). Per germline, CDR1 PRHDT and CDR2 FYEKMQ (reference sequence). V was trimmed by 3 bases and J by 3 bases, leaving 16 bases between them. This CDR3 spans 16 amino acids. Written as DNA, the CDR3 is TGTGCCAGCAGCTTCGGGGTCGAGGCGGAGACAGATACGCAGTATTTT. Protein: CASSFGVEAETDTQYF.

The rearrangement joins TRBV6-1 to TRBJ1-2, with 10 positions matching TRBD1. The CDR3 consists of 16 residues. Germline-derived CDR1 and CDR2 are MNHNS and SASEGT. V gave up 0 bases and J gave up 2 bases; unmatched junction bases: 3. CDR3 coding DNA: TGTGCCAGCAGTGAAGCCCCGGACAGGGGGAACTATGGCTACACCTTC. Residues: CASSEAPDRGNYGYTF.

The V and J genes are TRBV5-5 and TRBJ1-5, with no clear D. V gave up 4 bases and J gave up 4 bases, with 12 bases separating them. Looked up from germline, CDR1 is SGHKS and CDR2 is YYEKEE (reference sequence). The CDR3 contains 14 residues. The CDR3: CASSPGGGNQPQHF. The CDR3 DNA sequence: TGTGCCAGCAGCCCCGGCGGAGGGAATCAGCCCCAGCATTTT.

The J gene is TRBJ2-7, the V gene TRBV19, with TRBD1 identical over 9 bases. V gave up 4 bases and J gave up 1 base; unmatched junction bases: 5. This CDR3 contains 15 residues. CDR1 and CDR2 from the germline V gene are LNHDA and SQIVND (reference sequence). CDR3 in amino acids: CASSTDRGTSYEQYV. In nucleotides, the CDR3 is TGTGCCAGTAGTACCGACAGGGGGACTTCCTACGAGCAGTACGTC.

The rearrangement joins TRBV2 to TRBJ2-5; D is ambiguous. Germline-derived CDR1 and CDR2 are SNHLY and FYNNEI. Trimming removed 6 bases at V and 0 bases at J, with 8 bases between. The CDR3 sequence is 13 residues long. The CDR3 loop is CASSLPYQETQYF. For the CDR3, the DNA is TGTGCCAGCAGCCTACCGTACCAAGAGACCCAGTACTTC. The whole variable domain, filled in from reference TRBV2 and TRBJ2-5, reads EPEVTQTPSHQVTQMGQEVILRCVPISNHLYFYWYRQILGQKVEFLVSFYNNEISEKSEIFDDQFSVERPDGSNFTLKIRSTKLEDSAMYFCASSLPYQETQYFGPGTRLLVL.

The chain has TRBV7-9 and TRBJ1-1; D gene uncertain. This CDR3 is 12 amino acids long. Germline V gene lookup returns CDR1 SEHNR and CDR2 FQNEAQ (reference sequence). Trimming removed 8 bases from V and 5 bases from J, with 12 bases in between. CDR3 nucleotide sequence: TGTGCCAGCGCGCCACCAGGAACTGAAGCTTTCTTT. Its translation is CASAPPGTEAFF.

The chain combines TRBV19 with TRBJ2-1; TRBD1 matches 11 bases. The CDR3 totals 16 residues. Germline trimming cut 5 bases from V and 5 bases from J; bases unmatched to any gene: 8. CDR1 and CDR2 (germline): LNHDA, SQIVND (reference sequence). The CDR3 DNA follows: TGTGCCAGTAGTCAAGGGACAGGGGGGGGCCACAATGAGCAGTTCTTC. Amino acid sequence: CASSQGTGGGHNEQFF.

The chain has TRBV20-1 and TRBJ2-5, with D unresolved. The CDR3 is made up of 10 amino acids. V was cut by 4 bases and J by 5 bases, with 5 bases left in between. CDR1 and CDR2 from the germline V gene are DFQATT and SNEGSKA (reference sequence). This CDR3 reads CSAISETQYF. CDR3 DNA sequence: TGCAGTGCTATTTCGGAGACCCAGTACTTC.

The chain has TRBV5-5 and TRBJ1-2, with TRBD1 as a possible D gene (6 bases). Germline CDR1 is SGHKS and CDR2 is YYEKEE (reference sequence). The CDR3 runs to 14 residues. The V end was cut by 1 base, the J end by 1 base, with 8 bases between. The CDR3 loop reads CASSLTDSNYGYTF. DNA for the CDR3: TGTGCCAGCAGCTTGACGGACAGTAACTATGGCTACACCTTC.

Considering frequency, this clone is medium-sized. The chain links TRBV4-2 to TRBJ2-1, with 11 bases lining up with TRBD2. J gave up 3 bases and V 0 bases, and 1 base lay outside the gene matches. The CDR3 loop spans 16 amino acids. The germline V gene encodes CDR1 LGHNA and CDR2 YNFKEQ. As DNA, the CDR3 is TGTGCCAGCAGCCAAGATGGGACTAGCGGCTACAATGAGCAGTTCTTC. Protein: CASSQDGTSGYNEQFF.

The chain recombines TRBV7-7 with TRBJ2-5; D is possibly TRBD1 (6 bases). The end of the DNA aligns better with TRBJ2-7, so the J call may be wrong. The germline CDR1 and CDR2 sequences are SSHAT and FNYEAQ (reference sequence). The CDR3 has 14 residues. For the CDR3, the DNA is TGTGCCAGCAGCTTAGACAGGGAATCCTACGAGCAGTACTTC. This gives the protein CASSLDRESYEQYF.

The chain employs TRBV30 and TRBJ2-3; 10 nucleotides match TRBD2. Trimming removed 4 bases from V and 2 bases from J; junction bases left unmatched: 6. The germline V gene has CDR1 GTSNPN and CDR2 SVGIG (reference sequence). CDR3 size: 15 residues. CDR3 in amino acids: CAWTAGLAVTDTQYF. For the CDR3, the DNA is TGTGCCTGGACCGCAGGACTAGCGGTCACAGATACGCAGTATTTT.